The T cell receptor (beta chain) described here comes from a study of metastatic and nonmetastatic thyroid tumors. Overall study: Where malignant and benign thyroid patients were concerned, repertoires were compared across blood and tumor or nodule tissue.

Regarding the study as a whole: Significantly higher TCR beta diversity was reportedly seen in malignant thyroid tumors than benign nodules, in blood and tumor.

No treatment of any kind had been given to any patient before thyroid surgery. This clone was found many times. Its antigen is not known. TCRdb redid the clone calls on the PCR reads using MiXCR. The sample has 15,000 to 20,000 clones, 15% to 18% seen once; the top ten hold around a sixth. This TCR was sampled from a female donor with papillary thyroid cancer or a benign thyroid nodule (not recorded which). Some clones in this sample may be carry-over from other donors' samples. Sequencing was done on a sample of blood.

CDR3: CASSLRDSRNTEAFF. CDR3 sequence (DNA): TGTGCCAGCTCTCTCCGGGACAGTCGGAACACTGAAGCTTTCTTT. This chain uses TRBV18 with TRBJ1-1, with TRBD1 matching over 7 bases. CDR1 is KGHSH and CDR2 is LQKENI in the germline V gene. The CDR3 runs 15 residues. V dropped 6 bases and J dropped 1; count of bases not matched to a gene: 8.